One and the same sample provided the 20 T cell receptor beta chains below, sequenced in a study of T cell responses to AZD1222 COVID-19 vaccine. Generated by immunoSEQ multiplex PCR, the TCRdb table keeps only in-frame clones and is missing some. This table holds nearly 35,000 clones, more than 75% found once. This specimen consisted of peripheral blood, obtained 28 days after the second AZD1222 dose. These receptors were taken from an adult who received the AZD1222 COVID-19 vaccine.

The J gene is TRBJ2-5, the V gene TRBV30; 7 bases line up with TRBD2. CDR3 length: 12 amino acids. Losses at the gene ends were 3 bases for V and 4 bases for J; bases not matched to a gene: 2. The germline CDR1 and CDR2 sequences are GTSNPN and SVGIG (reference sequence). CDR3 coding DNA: TGTGCCTGGAGCTCGGGAGGAGAGACCCAGTACTTC. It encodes CAWSSGGETQYF.

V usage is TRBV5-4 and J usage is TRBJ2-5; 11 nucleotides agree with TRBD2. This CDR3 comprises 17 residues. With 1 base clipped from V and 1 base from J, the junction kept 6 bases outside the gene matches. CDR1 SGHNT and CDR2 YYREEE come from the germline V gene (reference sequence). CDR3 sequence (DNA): TGTGCCAGCAGCTTGCATAGCGGGGGGGCCCCCCAAGAGACCCAGTACTTC. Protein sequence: CASSLHSGGAPQETQYF.

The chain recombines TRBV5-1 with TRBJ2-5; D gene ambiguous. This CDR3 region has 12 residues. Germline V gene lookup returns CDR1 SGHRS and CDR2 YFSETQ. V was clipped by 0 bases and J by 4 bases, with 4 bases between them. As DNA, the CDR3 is TGCGCCAGCAGCTTGGAGATAGAGACCCAGTACTTC. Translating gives CASSLEIETQYF.

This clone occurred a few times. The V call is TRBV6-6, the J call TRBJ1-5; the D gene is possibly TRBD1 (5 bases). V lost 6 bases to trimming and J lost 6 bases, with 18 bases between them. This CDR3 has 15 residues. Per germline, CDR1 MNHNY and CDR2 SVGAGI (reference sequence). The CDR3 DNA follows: TGTGCCAGCAGAAACCCGGCCAGGGAGGGTCAGCCCCAGCATTTT. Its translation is CASRNPAREGQPQHF.

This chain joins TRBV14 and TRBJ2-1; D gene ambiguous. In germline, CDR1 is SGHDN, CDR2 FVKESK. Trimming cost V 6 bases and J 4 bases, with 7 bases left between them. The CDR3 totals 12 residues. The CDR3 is CASRLGYNEQFF. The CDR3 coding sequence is TGTGCCAGCAGATTAGGTTACAATGAGCAGTTCTTC.

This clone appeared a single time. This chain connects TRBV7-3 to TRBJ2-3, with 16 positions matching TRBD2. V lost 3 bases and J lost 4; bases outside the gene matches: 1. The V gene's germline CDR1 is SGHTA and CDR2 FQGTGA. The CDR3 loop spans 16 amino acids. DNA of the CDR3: TGTGCCAGCAGCTTGGGACTAGCGGGAGGGCCAGATACGCAGTATTTT. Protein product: CASSLGLAGGPDTQYF.

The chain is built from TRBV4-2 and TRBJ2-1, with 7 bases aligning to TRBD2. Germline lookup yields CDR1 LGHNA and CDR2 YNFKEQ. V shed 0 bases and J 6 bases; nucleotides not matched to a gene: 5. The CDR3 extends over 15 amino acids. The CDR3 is CASSQEASGINEQFF. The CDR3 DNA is TGTGCCAGCAGCCAAGAAGCTAGCGGTATCAATGAGCAGTTCTTC.

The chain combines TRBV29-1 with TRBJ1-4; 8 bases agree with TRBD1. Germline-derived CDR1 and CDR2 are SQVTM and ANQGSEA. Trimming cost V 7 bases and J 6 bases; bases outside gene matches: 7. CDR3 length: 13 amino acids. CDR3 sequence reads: CSGLSTGDEKLFF. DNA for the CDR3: TGCAGCGGGCTGTCGACAGGGGATGAAAAACTGTTTTTT.

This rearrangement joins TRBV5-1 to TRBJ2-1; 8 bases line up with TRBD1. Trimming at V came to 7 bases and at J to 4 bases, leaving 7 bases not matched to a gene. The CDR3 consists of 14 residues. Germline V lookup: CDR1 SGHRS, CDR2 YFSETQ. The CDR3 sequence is CASDRTGLYNEQFF. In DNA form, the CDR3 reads TGCGCCAGCGACCGGACAGGGTTATACAATGAGCAGTTCTTC.

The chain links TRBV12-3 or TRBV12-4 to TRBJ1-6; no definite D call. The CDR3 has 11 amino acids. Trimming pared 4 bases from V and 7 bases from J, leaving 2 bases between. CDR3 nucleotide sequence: TGTGCCAGCAGTTCAAATTCACCCCTCCACTTT. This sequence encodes CASSSNSPLHF.

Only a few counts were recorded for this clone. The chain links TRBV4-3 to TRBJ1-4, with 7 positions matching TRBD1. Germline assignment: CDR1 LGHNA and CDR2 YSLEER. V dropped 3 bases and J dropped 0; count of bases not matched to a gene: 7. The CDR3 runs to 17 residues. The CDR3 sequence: CASSQWGQIATNEKLFF. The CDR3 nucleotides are TGCGCCAGCAGCCAGTGGGGACAGATCGCAACTAATGAAAAACTGTTTTTT.

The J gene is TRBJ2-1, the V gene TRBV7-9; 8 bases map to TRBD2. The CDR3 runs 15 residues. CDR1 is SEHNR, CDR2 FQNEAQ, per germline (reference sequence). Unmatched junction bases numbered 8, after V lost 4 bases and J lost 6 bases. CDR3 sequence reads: CASSSPGGPFNEQFF. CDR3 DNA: TGTGCCAGCAGCTCCCCGGGGGGGCCCTTCAATGAGCAGTTCTTC.

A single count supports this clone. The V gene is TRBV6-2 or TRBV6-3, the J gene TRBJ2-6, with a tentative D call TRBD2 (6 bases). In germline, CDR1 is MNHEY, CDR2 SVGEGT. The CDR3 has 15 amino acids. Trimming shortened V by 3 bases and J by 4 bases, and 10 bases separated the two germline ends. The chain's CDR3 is CASSYTGDGANVLTF. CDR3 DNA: TGTGCCAGCAGTTATACGGGGGACGGGGCCAACGTCCTGACTTTC.

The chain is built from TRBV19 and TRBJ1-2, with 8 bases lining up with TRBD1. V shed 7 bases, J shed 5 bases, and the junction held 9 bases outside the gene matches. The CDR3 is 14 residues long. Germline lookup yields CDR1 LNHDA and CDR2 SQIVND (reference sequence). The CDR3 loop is CASTADRGLYGYTF. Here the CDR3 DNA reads TGTGCCAGTACCGCCGACAGGGGTCTTTATGGCTACACCTTC.

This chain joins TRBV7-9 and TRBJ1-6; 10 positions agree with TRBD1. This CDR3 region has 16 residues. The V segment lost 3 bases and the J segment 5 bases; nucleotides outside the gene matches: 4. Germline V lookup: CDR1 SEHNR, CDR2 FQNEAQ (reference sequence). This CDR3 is CASSFQGTGDNSPLHF. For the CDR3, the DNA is TGTGCCAGCAGCTTCCAAGGGACAGGGGATAATTCACCCCTCCACTTT.

The CDR3 DNA follows: TGTGCCATCAGTGAGTCAAACTATGGCTACACCTTC. It yields the protein CAISESNYGYTF. V and J are TRBV10-3 and TRBJ1-2; no firm D call. V was trimmed by 0 bases and J by 2 bases, leaving 1 base between them. CDR1 ENHRY and CDR2 SYGVKD come from the germline V gene. The CDR3 runs 12 residues.

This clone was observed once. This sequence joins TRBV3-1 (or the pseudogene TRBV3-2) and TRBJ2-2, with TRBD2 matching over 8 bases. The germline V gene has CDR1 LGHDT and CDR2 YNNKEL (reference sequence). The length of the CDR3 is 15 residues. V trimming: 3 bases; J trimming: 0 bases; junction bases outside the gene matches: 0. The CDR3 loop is CASSQGLANTGELFF. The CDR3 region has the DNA TGTGCCAGCAGCCAGGGACTAGCGAACACCGGGGAGCTGTTTTTT.

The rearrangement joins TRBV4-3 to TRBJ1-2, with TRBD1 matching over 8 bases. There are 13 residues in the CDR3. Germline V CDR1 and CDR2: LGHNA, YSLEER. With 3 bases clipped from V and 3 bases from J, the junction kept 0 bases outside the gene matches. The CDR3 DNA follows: TGCGCCAGCAGCCAGGGACAGGACTATGGCTACACCTTC. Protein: CASSQGQDYGYTF.

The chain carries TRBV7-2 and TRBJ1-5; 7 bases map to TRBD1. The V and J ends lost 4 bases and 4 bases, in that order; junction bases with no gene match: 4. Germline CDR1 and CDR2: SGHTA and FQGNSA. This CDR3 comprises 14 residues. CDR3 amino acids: CASSSQQGNQPQHF. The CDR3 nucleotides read TGTGCCAGCAGCTCCCAACAGGGGAATCAGCCCCAGCATTTT. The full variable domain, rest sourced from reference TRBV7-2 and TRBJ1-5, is GAGVSQSPSNKVTEKGKDVELRCDPISGHTALYWYRQSLGQGLEFLIYFQGNSAPDKSGLPSDRFSAERTGGSVSTLTIQRTQQEDSAVYLCASSSQQGNQPQHFGDGTRLSIL.

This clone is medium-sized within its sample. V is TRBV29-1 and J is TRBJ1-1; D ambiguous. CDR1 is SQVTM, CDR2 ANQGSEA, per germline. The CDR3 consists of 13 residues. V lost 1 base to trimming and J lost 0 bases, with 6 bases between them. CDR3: CSVEGGMNTEAFF. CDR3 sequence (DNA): TGCAGCGTTGAAGGAGGGATGAACACTGAAGCTTTCTTT. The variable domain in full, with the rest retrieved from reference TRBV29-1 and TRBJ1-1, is SAVISQKPSRDICQRGTSLTIQCQVDSQVTMMFWYRQQPGQSLTLIATANQGSEATYESGFVIDKFPISRPNLTFSTLTVSNMSPEDSSIYLCSVEGGMNTEAFFGQGTRLTVV.